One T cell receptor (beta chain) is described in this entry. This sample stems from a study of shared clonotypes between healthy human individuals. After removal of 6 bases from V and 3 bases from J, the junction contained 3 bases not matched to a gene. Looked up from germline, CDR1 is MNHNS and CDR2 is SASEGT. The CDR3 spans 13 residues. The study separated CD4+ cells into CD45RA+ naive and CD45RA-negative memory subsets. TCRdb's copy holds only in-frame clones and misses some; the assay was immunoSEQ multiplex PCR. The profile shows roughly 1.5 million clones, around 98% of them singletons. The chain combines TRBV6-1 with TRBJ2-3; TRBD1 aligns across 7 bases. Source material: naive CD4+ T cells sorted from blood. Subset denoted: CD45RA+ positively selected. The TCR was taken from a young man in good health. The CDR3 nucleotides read TGTGCCAGCAGCGTGGACAGGACAGATACGCAGTATTTT. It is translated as CASSVDRTDTQYF.